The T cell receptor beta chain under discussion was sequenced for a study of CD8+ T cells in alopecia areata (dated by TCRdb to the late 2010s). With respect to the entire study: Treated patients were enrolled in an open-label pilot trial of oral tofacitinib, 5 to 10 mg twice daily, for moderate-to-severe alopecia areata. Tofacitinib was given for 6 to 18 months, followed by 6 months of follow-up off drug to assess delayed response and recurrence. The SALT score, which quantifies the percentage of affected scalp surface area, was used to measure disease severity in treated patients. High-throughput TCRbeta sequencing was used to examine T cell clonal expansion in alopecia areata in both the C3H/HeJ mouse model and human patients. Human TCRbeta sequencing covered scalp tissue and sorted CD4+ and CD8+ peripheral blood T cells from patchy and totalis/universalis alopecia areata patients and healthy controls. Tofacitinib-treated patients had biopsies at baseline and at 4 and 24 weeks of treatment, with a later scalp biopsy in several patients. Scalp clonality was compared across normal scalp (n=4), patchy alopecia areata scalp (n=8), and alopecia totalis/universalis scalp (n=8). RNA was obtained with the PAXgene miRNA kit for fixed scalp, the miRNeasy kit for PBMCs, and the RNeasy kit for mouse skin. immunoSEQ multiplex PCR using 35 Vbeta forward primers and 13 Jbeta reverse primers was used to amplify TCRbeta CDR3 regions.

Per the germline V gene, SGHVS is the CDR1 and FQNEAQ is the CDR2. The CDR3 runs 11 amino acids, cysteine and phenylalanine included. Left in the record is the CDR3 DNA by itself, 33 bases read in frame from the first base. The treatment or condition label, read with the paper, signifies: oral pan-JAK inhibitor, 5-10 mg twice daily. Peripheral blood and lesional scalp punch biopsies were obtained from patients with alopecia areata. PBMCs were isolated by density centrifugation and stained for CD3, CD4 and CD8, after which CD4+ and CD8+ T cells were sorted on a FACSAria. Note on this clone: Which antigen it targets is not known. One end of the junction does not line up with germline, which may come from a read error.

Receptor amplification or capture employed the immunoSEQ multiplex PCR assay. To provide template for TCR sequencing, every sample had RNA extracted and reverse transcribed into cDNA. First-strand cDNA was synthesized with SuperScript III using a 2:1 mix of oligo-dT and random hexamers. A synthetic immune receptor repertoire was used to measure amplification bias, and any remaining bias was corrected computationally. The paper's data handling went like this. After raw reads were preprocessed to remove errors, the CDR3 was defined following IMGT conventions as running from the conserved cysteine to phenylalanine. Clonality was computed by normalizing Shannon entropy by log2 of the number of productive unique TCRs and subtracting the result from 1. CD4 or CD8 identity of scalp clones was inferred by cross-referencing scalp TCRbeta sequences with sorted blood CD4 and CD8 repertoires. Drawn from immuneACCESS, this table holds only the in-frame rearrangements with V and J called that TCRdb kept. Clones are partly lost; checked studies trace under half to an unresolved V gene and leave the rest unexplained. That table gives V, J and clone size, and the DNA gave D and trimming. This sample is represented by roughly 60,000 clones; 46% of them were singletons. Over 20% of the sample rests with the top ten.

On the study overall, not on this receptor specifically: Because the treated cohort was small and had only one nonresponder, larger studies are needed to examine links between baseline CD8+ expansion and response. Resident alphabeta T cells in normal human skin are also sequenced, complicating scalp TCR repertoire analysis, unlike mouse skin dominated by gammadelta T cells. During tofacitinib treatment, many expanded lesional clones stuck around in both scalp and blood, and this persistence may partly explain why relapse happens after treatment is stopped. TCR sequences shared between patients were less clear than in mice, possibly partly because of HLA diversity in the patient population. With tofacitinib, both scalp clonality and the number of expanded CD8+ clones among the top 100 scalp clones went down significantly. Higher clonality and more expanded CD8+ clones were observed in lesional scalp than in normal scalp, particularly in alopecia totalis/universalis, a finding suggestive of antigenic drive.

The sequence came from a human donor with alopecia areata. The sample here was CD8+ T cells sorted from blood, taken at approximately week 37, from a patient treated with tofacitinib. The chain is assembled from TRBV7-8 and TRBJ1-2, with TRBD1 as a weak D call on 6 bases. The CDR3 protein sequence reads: CASSSNRDPAF. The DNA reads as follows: TGTGCCAGCAGCTCAAACAGGGATCCCGCCTTC.